This T cell receptor (beta chain) was recovered during a study of T-cell memory formation after mild COVID-19. Study conclusions and caveats: SARS-CoV-2 specificity was not confirmed for second-wave clones peaking on day 37.

TCRdb processed the 5' RACE reads anew with MiXCR; each CDR3 protein has one entry. Among just over 60,000 distinct CDR3 sequences, about 10% were seen once, and the ten largest hold around 1.1%. Germline V gene lookup returns CDR1 MNHEY and CDR2 SVGAGI. V lost 1 base and J lost 1, with 14 bases in between. The CDR3 runs to 17 residues. About this clonotype: Its antigen remains unknown.

V gene TRBV6-5 combines with J gene TRBJ2-4, with D perhaps TRBD1 (5 bases). Input material: PBMCs or a T cell subset sorted from them (not recorded which). This TCR came from a man between 18 and 29 years old who had mild COVID-19 (a few samples of this study predate the infection). Cell type and time point are not known. DNA for the CDR3: TGTGCCAGCAGTTACTTCGGGTGGTCAGGGGCCAAAAACATTCAGTACTTC. It yields the protein CASSYFGWSGAKNIQYF.